Below are 3 T cell receptor beta chains sequenced from a single sample in a study of quantifying T cell responses using KT2 cells. On the study more broadly: RNA was reverse transcribed with TCR alpha and beta constant-region primers.

Each cDNA got a UMI-containing oligo ligated at its 3' end. First-round PCR used three to four cycles and beta primers RC1.1 and RC1.2 covering TRBC1 and TRBC2. A single record per CDR3 protein comes from TCRdb applying MiXCR to the UMI-ligation and nested PCR reads. The sample carries approximately 46,000 distinct CDR3 sequences, 11% recorded once. Sequencing used PBMCs spiked with cells of the T cell clone KT2. All receptors come from a human donor.

This clonotype was recorded a few times. The V gene is TRBV6-5, the J gene TRBJ1-1; the match to TRBD1 covers 8 bases. This CDR3 is 13 amino acids long. J lost 7 bases, V lost 7 bases, and 8 bases had no gene match. Germline CDR1 MNHEY, CDR2 SVGAGI. The CDR3 reads CASKAGGRGEAFF. The CDR3 DNA sequence: TGTGCCAGCAAGGCAGGGGGCCGTGGTGAAGCTTTCTTT.

This clonotype was detected a few times. This rearrangement joins TRBV6-1 to TRBJ2-1, with 8 bases fitting TRBD1. Germline CDR1 and CDR2: MNHNS and SASEGT. V lost 3 bases and J lost 6; bases outside the gene matches: 10. There are 16 residues in the CDR3. Here the CDR3 reads CASSDLGGTGGNEQFF. DNA for the CDR3: TGTGCCAGCAGTGATCTTGGGGGGACAGGTGGCAATGAGCAGTTCTTC.

This clonotype came up a few times. J is TRBJ2-7 and V is TRBV7-2; 9 bases fit TRBD2. This CDR3 comprises 15 residues. Trimming at V came to 5 bases and at J to 4 bases, leaving 9 bases not matched to a gene. The V gene's germline CDR1 is SGHTA and CDR2 FQGNSA. The DNA of the CDR3 is TGTGCCAGCAGCGGGGTCGAGCGGGGGGAATACGAGCAGTACTTC. Its translation: CASSGVERGEYEQYF.